The clone carrying this T cell receptor (beta chain) was seen once. Libraries were prepared by immunoSEQ multiplex PCR; TCRdb keeps only in-frame clonotypes and omits some of them. The sample yields 150,000 to 200,000 clones, 85% to 90% seen once. This sample is part of a study of T cell responses to AZD1222 COVID-19 vaccine. The sequencing used peripheral blood, collected on day 0 of AZD1222 vaccination. This clonotype was sampled from an adult in good health.

The CDR3 here is CASSAPERVNYGYTF. The CDR3 coding sequence is TGTGCCAGCTCCGCACCGGAAAGGGTGAACTATGGCTACACCTTC. The genes are TRBV6-1 and TRBJ1-2; D not resolved. CDR1 and CDR2 from the germline V gene are MNHNS and SASEGT. The V end lost 8 bases, the J end lost 2 bases, and 18 bases lay between the germline ends. The length of the CDR3 is 15 residues.